A single sample gave rise to the 21 T cell receptor beta chains below, sequenced in a study of T cell repertoires in cytomegalovirus infection. TCRdb called the reads again in MiXCR, with one record for every CDR3 protein. The sample contains 680,000 or so distinct CDR3 sequences, roughly a third of which appear only once. What these receptors recognize is not known. The source material was cultured PBMCs, sampled from culture after CMV antigen stimulation. These receptors originate from a human donor in good health (CMV status not recorded). Some clones in this sample may be carry-over from other donors' samples.

CDR3 amino acids: CASSSDSSNEKLFF. The CDR3 DNA sequence: TGTGCCAGCAGCTCGGACAGCTCCAATGAAAAACTGTTTTTT. The rearrangement uses TRBV11-1 and TRBJ1-4; a possible D gene is TRBD1 (6 bases). V gave up 4 bases and J gave up 5 bases, with 11 bases separating them. The CDR3 has 14 amino acids. Germline loops: CDR1 SGHAT, CDR2 FQDESV (reference sequence).

As for this clonotype: A junction end diverges from the germline sequence, so it may reflect a read error. The rearrangement links TRBV7-6 to TRBJ2-1; TRBD2 aligns across 11 bases. Germline V gene sequence: CDR1 SGHVS, CDR2 FNYEAQ. The CDR3 runs 14 residues. DNA of the CDR3: TGTGCCAGCAGCTTAACTAGCGGGAGCAGTGAGCAGTGCTTC. Translation: CASSLTSGSSEQCF.

The rearrangement links TRBV12-3 or TRBV12-4 to TRBJ2-1, with D possibly called TRBD1 or TRBD2 (5 bases each). Trimming removed 7 bases at V and 2 bases at J, with 12 bases between. This CDR3 spans 14 amino acids. CDR3 residues: CASKGDRTYNEQFF. The CDR3 nucleotides read TGTGCCAGCAAAGGGGACCGGACCTACAATGAGCAGTTCTTC.

The chain joins TRBV20-1 to TRBJ1-5; the D is unclear. V gave up 6 bases and J gave up 3 bases, with 12 bases separating them. The CDR3 covers 13 residues. CDR1 and CDR2 (germline): DFQATT, SNEGSKA (reference sequence). The DNA for the CDR3 is TGCAGTGCAACTTCGACCTTCAATCAGCCCCAGCATTTT. Its translation is CSATSTFNQPQHF.

The V call is TRBV15, the J call TRBJ2-7, with 7 bases fitting TRBD1. V shed 5 bases and J 0 bases; nucleotides not matched to a gene: 7. Looked up from germline, CDR1 is LNHNV and CDR2 is YYDKDF (reference sequence). CDR3 length: 15 residues. This chain's CDR3 is CATSLDRSSSYEQYF. The CDR3 nucleotides are TGTGCCACCAGCTTGGACAGGTCAAGCTCCTACGAGCAGTACTTC.

This chain connects TRBV20-1 to TRBJ1-2; D remains ambiguous. Per germline, CDR1 DFQATT and CDR2 SNEGSKA (reference sequence). CDR3 size: 13 residues. The ends were cut back, 6 bases at V and 2 bases at J, with 13 bases in the middle. CDR3 region: CSAPPYTNYGYTF. The DNA for the CDR3 is TGCAGTGCCCCGCCCTACACAAACTATGGCTACACCTTC.

The chain links TRBV4-1 to TRBJ2-2; 9 bases match TRBD1. The CDR3 has 15 residues. V was pared by 5 bases and J by 6 bases, with 7 bases of the junction left unmatched. Germline V gene lookup returns CDR1 MGHRA and CDR2 YSYEKL. CDR3 in DNA: TGCGCCAGCAGCATCTACAGGGGGCGTGCCGGGGAGCTGTTTTTT. This gives the protein CASSIYRGRAGELFF.

This clonotype has only a few counts. This sequence joins TRBV12-3 or TRBV12-4 and TRBJ2-3, with D unresolved. V lost 7 bases and J lost 4, with 15 bases in between. This CDR3 region has 14 residues. The CDR3 protein is CASNGGKTPDTQYF. The CDR3 coding sequence is TGTGCCAGCAACGGCGGAAAAACACCAGATACGCAGTATTTT.

V gene TRBV19 combines with J gene TRBJ1-2; D is unclear. V gave up 3 bases and J gave up 4 bases, with 12 bases separating them. This CDR3 is 14 amino acids long. Germline V gives CDR1 LNHDA, CDR2 SQIVND (reference sequence). The CDR3: CASSIGSVLYGYTF. In DNA, the CDR3 is TGTGCCAGTAGTATTGGGTCAGTCCTCTATGGCTACACCTTC.

The gene calls are TRBV29-1 and TRBJ2-7; maybe TRBD2 (6 bases). The CDR3 length is 14 residues. Germline CDR1 and CDR2: SQVTM and ANQGSEA. Trimming left V 7 bases short and J 2 bases short, with 18 bases between. The CDR3 region has the DNA TGCAGCGCCCGGGGGAGAGGGTCAGCCTACGAGCAGTACTTC. Translating it yields CSARGRGSAYEQYF.

This clonotype has more than one count but fewer than ten. The chain couples TRBV19 to TRBJ1-1; no clear D gene. This CDR3 contains 16 residues. Trimming took 3 bases from V and 5 from J, leaving 19 bases between them. Per germline, CDR1 LNHDA and CDR2 SQIVND (reference sequence). As DNA, the CDR3 is TGTGCCAGTAGTATTCGGTCGGGGTCCGGAGGGACTGAAGCTTTCTTT. Protein product: CASSIRSGSGGTEAFF.

The V and J genes are TRBV11-2 and TRBJ2-7; D gene uncertain. With 1 base removed from V and 6 bases from J, the gap between germline ends came to 10 bases. CDR1 is SGHAT, CDR2 FQNNGV, per germline. This CDR3 comprises 13 residues. CDR3 protein: CASSLVRPGEQYF. The CDR3 DNA reads TGTGCCAGCAGCTTAGTGCGCCCAGGCGAGCAGTACTTC.

The rearrangement links TRBV12-3 or TRBV12-4 to TRBJ2-3; no clear D gene. Deletions cut 2 bases from V and 4 bases from J, with 7 bases between. This CDR3 contains 13 residues. The CDR3 loop is CASSLSEADTQYF. CDR3 DNA: TGTGCCAGCAGTTTATCTGAGGCAGATACGCAGTATTTT.

The gene calls are TRBV4-1 and TRBJ2-7, with 8 bases identical to TRBD1. V lost 2 bases and J lost 4; bases outside the gene matches: 1. Germline CDR1 and CDR2: MGHRA and YSYEKL. The CDR3 consists of 13 residues. The CDR3 protein is CASSQNRGYEQYF. The CDR3 bases are TGCGCCAGCAGCCAAAACAGGGGGTACGAGCAGTACTTC.

This clonotype has a handful of counts. V gene TRBV28 combines with J gene TRBJ1-5; D is ambiguous. The CDR3 runs to 15 residues. V shed 6 bases and J shed 0 bases, with 12 bases lying between them. From germline, CDR1 is MDHEN and CDR2 SYDVKM. For the CDR3, the DNA is TGTGCCAGCAGCCAGACTGTTTATAGCAATCAGCCCCAGCATTTT. It encodes CASSQTVYSNQPQHF.

V usage is TRBV27 and J usage is TRBJ2-2; no reliable D call. Trimming took 6 bases from V and 3 from J, leaving 11 bases between them. The CDR3 is made up of 14 amino acids. Per germline, CDR1 MNHEY and CDR2 SMNVEV (reference sequence). For the CDR3, the DNA is TGTGCCAGCAGAACGACTGGATACACCGGGGAGCTGTTTTTT. Its translation: CASRTTGYTGELFF.

The chain uses TRBV20-1 and TRBJ2-1; D not certain. This CDR3 has 11 residues. From germline, CDR1 is DFQATT and CDR2 SNEGSKA (reference sequence). V lost 1 base and J lost 7, with 5 bases in between. This chain's CDR3 is CSARVGNEQFF. Written as DNA, the CDR3 is TGCAGTGCTAGAGTGGGGAATGAGCAGTTCTTC.

This clonotype was seen ten or more times. The chain recombines TRBV6-2 or TRBV6-3 with TRBJ2-2; TRBD2 aligns across 11 bases. CDR3 length equals 17 residues. V shed 0 bases, J shed 0 bases, and the junction held 0 bases outside the gene matches. Germline CDR1 reads MNHEY; CDR2 reads SVGEGT. The CDR3 loop is CASSYSTSGANTGELFF. The CDR3 nucleotides are TGTGCCAGCAGTTACTCGACTAGCGGGGCGAACACCGGGGAGCTGTTTTTT.

This clonotype has a handful of counts. The rearrangement uses TRBV12-3 or TRBV12-4 and TRBJ2-2; D is unresolved. The V end lost 2 bases, the J end lost 0 bases, and 10 bases lay between the germline ends. The CDR3 consists of 16 residues. The CDR3 reads CASSLRPISNTGELFF. The CDR3, as DNA: TGTGCCAGCAGTTTAAGGCCAATTTCGAACACCGGGGAGCTGTTTTTT.

The gene calls are TRBV7-6 and TRBJ2-4; TRBD2 aligns across 8 bases. The germline gives CDR1 SGHVS, CDR2 FNYEAQ. The length of the CDR3 is 13 residues. After removal of 5 bases from V and 6 bases from J, the junction contained 3 bases not matched to a gene. This CDR3 reads CASSPAGANIQYF. CDR3 nucleotides: TGTGCCAGCAGCCCAGCGGGGGCAAACATTCAGTACTTC.

V is TRBV7-8 and J is TRBJ1-4, with D possibly matching TRBD1 (5 bases). The germline V gene encodes CDR1 SGHVS and CDR2 FQNEAQ. V was shortened by 2 bases and J by 4 bases, with 8 bases between the two germline ends. The CDR3 runs to 14 residues. As DNA, the CDR3 is TGTGCCAGCAGCTTACGGGGGTATAATGAAAAACTGTTTTTT. Protein sequence: CASSLRGYNEKLFF.